This T cell receptor (beta chain) came from a study of chemoradiotherapy in HPV16-positive cancers. Details on this clone: Its matching antigen is unknown.

The V end was cut by 7 bases, the J end by 2 bases, with 13 bases between. Per the germline V gene, CDR1 is SEHNR and CDR2 is FQNEAQ (reference sequence). The CDR3 loop spans 14 amino acids. Study-wide results and limits: Candidate HPV-specific clones and E7-related TCR motifs grew in tumor during treatment.

Measured with immunoSEQ multiplex PCR; TCRdb has only the in-frame clones, and not every one. Of under 10,000 clones listed, around 88% were seen once; the top ten hold around 14%. Material: blood, obtained from a patient who underwent chemoradiotherapy. The receptor's source is a human donor with HPV-associated anogenital cancer. The genes are TRBV7-9 and TRBJ2-3, with D perhaps assigned TRBD1 or TRBD2 (6 bases each). The CDR3 nucleotides are TGTGCCAGCAAGGGGGGCTCCCACACAGATACGCAGTATTTT. Amino acids: CASKGGSHTDTQYF.